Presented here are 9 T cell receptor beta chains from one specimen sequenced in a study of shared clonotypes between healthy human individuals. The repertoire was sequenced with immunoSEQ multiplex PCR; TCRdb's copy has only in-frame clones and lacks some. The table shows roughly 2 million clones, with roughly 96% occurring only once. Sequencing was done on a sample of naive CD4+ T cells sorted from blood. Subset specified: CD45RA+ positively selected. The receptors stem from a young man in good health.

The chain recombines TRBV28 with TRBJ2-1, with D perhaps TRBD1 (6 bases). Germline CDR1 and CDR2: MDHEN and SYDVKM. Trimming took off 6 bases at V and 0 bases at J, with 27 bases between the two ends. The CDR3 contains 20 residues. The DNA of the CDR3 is TGTGCCAGCAGCCCCTCCGCCGGGCAGGGGTATCGGGCCTCCTACAATGAGCAGTTCTTC. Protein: CASSPSAGQGYRASYNEQFF.

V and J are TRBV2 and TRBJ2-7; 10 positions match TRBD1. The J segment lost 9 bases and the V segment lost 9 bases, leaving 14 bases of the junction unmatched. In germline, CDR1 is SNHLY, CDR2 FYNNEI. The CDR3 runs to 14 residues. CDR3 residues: CASINRDRGPPQYF. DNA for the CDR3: TGTGCCAGTATAAACCGGGACAGGGGACCCCCGCAGTACTTC.

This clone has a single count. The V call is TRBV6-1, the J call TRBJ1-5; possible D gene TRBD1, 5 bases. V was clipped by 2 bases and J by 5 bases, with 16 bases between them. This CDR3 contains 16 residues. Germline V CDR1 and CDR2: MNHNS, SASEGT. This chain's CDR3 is CASSEYFGREDQPQHF. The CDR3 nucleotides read TGTGCCAGCAGTGAATATTTTGGCAGGGAGGATCAGCCCCAGCATTTT.

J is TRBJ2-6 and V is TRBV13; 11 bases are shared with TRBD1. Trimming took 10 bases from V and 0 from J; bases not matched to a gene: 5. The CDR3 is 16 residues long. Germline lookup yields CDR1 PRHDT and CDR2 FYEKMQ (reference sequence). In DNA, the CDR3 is TGTGCCACCGGACAGGGGGCAGGCTCTGGGGCCAACGTCCTGACTTTC. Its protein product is CATGQGAGSGANVLTF.

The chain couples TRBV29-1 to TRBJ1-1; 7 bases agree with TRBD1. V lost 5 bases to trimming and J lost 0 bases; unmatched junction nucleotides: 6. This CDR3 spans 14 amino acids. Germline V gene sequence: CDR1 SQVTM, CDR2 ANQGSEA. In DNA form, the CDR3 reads TGCAGCGTTCCGAGGGGGCCAGTGAACACTGAAGCTTTCTTT. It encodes CSVPRGPVNTEAFF.

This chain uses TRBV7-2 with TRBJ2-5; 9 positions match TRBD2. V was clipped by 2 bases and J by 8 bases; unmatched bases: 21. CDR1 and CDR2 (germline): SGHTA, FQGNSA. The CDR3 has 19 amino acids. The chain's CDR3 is CASSLMDPGLAGFKNTQYF. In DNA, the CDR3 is TGTGCCAGCAGCTTAATGGACCCGGGTCTAGCGGGGTTCAAGAACACCCAGTACTTC.

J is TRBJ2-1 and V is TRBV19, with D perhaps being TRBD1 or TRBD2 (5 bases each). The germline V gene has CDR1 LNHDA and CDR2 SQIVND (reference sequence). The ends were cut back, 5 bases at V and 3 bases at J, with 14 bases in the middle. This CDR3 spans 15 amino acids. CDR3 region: CASSPRDGDYNEQFF. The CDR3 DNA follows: TGTGCCAGTAGTCCACGGGACGGAGACTACAATGAGCAGTTCTTC.

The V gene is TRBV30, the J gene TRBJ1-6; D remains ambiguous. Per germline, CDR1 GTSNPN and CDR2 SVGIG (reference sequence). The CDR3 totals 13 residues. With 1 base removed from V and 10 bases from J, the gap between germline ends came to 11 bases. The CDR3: CAWSDSRESPLHF. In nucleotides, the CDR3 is TGTGCCTGGAGTGACTCTAGGGAATCACCCCTCCACTTT.

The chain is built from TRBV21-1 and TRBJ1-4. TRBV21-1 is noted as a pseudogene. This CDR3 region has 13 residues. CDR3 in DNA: TGTGCCACAGCCCAGGGAGCTAATGAAAAACTGTTTTTT. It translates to CATAQGANEKLFF.